This T cell receptor beta chain stems from a study of Graves' ophthalmopathy and Graves' hyperthyroidism. The junction had 2 bases not matched to a gene; V was cut back by 4 bases and J by 5 bases. The CDR3 runs 13 residues. Germline CDR1 reads KGHSH; CDR2 reads LQKENI. Amplification of TCR beta CDR3 regions used RNA transcripts. RT-PCR in the first round used HTBI primers; a second-round multiplex PCR followed. One entry per CDR3 protein results from TCRdb running MiXCR on the multiplex PCR reads. Of more than 300,000 distinct CDR3 sequences in the sample, less than 20% are singletons; the top ten hold 5.5% to 7%. The term stable hyperthyroidism indicated an absence of ophthalmopathy within 18 months of follow-up. The starting material, over 8.5 ml of fresh peripheral blood, provided the PBMCs.

The sequence derives from a woman aged 18-29 years with stable Graves' hyperthyroidism. The specimen was peripheral blood. The chain uses TRBV18 and TRBJ2-7, with TRBD1 matching over 10 bases. The CDR3 nucleotides read TGTGCCAGCTCACGACAGGGGGCCCACGAGCAGTACTTC. Protein: CASSRQGAHEQYF.